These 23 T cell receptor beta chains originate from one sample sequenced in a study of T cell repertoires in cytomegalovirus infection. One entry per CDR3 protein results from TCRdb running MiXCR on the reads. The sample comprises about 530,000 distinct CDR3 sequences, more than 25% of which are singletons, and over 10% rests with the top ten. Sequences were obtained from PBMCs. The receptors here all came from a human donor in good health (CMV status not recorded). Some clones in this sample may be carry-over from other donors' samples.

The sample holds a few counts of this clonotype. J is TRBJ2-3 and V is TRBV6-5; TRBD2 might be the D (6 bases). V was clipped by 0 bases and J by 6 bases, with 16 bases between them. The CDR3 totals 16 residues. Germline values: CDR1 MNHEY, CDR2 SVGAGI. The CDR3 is CASSYSTLAVEDTQYF. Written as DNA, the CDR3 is TGTGCCAGCAGTTACTCGACCTTAGCGGTTGAGGATACGCAGTATTTT.

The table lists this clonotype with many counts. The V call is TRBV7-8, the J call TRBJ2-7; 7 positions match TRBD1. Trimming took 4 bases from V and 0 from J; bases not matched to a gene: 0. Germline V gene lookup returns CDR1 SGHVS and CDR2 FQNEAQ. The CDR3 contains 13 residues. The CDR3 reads CASSWDSSYEQYV. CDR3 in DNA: TGTGCCAGCAGCTGGGACAGCTCCTACGAGCAGTACGTC.

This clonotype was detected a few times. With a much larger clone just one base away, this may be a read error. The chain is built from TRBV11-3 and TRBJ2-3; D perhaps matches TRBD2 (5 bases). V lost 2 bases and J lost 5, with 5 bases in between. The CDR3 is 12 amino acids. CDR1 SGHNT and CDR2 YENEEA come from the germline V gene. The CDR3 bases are TGTGCCAGCAGCTTACGGGAAGATACGCAGTATTTT. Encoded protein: CASSLREDTQYF.

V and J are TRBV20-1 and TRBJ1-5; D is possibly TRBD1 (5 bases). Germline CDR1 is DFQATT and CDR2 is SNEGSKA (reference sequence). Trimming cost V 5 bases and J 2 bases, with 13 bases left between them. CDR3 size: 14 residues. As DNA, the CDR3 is TGCAGTGCTCCGCTCGGGGGGGGCAATCAGCCCCAGCATTTT. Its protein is CSAPLGGGNQPQHF.

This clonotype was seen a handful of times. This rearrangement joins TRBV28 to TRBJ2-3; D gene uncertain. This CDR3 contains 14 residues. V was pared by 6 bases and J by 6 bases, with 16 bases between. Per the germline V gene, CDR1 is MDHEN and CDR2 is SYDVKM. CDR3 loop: CASSPSDVFDTQYF. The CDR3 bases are TGTGCCAGCAGCCCCTCCGACGTGTTTGATACGCAGTATTTT. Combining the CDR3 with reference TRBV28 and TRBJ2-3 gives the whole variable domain DVKVTQSSRYLVKRTGEKVFLECVQDMDHENMFWYRQDPGLGLRLIYFSYDVKMKEKGDIPEGYSVSREKKERFSLILESASTNQTSMYLCASSPSDVFDTQYFGPGTRLTVL.

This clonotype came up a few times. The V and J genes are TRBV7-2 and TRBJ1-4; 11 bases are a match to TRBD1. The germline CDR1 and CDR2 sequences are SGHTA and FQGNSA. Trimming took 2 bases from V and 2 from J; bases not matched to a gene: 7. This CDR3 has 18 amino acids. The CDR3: CASSLRGQGASTNEKLFF. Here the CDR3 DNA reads TGTGCCAGCAGCTTAAGAGGACAGGGGGCCTCTACTAATGAAAAACTGTTTTTT. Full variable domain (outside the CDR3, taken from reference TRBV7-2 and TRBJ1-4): GAGVSQSPSNKVTEKGKDVELRCDPISGHTALYWYRQSLGQGLEFLIYFQGNSAPDKSGLPSDRFSAERTGGSVSTLTIQRTQQEDSAVYLCASSLRGQGASTNEKLFFGSGTQLSVL.

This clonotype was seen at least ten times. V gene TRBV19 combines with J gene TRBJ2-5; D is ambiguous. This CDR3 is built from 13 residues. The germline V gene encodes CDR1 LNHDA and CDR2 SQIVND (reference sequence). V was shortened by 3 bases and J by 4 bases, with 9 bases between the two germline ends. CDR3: CASSIQWGETQYF. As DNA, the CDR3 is TGTGCCAGTAGTATCCAATGGGGAGAGACCCAGTACTTC.

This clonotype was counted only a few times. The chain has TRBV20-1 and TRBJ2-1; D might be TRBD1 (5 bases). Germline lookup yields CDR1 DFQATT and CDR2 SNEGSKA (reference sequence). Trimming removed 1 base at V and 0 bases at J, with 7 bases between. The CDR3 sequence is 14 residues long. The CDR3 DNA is TGCAGTGCTAGAGCAGGGAACTCCTACAATGAGCAGTTCTTC. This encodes CSARAGNSYNEQFF.

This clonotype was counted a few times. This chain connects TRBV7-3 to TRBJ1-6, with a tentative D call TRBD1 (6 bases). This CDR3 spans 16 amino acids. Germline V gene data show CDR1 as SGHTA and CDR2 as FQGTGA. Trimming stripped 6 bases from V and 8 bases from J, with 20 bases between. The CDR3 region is CASREQGYGGDSPLHF. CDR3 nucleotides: TGTGCCAGCAGAGAACAGGGATACGGCGGAGATTCACCCCTCCACTTT.

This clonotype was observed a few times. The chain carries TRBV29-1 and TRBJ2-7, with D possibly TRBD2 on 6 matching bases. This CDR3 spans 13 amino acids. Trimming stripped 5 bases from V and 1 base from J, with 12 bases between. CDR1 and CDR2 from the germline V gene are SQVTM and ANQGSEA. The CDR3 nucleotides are TGCAGCGTTATCAAGGGGACTTCCTACGAGCAGTACTTC. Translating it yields CSVIKGTSYEQYF.

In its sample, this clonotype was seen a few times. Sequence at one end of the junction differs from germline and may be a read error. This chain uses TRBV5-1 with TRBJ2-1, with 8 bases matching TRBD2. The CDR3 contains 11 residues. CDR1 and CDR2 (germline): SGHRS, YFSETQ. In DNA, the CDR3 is TGCGCCAGCAGCTTGGATGGCGGGAGGTACTTC. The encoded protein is CASSLDGGRYF.

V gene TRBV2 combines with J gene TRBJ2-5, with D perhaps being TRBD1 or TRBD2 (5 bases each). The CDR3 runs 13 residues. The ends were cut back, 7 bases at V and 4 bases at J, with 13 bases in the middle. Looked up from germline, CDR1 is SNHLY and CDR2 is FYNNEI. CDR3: CASNGRAGETQYF. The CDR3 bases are TGTGCCAGCAACGGCAGGGCGGGAGAGACCCAGTACTTC.

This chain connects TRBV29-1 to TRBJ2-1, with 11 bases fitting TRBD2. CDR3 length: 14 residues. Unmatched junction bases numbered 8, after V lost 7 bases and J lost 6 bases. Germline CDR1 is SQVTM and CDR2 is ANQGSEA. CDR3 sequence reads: CSAIAGGPSNEQFF. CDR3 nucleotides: TGCAGCGCTATAGCGGGAGGGCCTTCCAATGAGCAGTTCTTC.

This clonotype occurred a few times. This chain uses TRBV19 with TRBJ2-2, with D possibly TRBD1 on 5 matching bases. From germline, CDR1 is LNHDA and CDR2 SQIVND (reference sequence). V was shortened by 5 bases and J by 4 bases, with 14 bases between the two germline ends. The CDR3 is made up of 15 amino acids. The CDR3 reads CASSSRQGFTGELFF. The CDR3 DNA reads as TGTGCCAGTAGTTCCCGGCAGGGCTTCACCGGGGAGCTGTTTTTT. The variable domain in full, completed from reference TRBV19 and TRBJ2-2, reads DGGITQSPKYLFRKEGQNVTLSCEQNLNHDAMYWYRQDPGQGLRLIYYSQIVNDFQKGDIAEGYSVSREKKESFPLTVTSAQKNPTAFYLCASSSRQGFTGELFFGEGSRLTVL.

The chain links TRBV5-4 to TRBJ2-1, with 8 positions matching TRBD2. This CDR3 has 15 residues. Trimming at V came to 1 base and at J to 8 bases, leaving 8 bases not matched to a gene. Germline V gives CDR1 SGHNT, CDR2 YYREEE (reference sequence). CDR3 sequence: CASSLRSGRGDEQFF. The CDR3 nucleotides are TGTGCCAGCAGCTTGCGGAGCGGGAGAGGGGATGAGCAGTTCTTC.

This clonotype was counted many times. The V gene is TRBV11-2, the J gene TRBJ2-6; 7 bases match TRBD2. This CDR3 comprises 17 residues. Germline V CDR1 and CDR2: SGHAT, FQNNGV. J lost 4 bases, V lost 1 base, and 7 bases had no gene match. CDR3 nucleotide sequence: TGTGCCAGCAGCTTAGCCTCGGGGGGTGCGGGGGCCAACGTCCTGACTTTC. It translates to CASSLASGGAGANVLTF.

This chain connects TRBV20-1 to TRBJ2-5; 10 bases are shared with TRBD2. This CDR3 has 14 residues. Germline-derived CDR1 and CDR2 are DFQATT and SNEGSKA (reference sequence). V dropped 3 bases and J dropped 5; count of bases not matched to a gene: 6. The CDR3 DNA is TGCAGTGCTAGGAGCGGGAGGGTAGGGGAGACCCAGTACTTC. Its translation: CSARSGRVGETQYF.

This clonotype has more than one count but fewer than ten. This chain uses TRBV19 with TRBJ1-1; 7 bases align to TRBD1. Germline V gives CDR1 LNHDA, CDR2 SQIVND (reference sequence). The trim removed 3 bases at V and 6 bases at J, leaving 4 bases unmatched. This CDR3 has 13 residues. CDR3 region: CASSITGVPEAFF. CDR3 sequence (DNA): TGTGCCAGTAGTATCACAGGGGTCCCTGAAGCTTTCTTT.

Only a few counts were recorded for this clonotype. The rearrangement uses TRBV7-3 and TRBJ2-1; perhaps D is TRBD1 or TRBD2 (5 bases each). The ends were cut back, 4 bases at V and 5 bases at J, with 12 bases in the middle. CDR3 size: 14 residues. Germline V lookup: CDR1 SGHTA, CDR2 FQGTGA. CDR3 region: CASSSLGANNEQFF. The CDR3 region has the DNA TGTGCCAGCAGCTCCCTCGGGGCTAACAATGAGCAGTTCTTC. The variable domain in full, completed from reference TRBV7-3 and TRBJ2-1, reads GAGVSQTPSNKVTEKGKYVELRCDPISGHTALYWYRQSLGQGPEFLIYFQGTGAADDSGLPNDRFFAVRPEGSVSTLKIQRTERGDSAVYLCASSSLGANNEQFFGPGTRLTVL.

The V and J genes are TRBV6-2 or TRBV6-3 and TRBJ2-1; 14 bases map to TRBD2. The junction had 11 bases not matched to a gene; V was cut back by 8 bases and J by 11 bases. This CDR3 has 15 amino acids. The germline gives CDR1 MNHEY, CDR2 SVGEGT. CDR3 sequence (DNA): TGTGCCAGCTTTCATTCCGGGACTAGCGGGAGACAGCAGTTCTTC. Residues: CASFHSGTSGRQQFF.

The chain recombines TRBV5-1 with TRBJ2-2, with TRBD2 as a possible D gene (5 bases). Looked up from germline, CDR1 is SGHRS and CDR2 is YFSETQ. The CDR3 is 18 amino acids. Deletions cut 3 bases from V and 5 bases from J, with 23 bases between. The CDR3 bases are TGCGCCAGCAGCTCATACGGGCTGAGCAGCGGTAGGACCGGGGAGCTGTTTTTT. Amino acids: CASSSYGLSSGRTGELFF.

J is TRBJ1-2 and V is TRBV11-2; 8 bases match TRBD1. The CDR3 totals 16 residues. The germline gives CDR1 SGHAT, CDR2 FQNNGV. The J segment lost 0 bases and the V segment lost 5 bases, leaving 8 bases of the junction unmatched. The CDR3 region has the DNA TGTGCCAGCAGCACCCGGACAGGGCCAACTAACTATGGCTACACCTTC. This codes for CASSTRTGPTNYGYTF.

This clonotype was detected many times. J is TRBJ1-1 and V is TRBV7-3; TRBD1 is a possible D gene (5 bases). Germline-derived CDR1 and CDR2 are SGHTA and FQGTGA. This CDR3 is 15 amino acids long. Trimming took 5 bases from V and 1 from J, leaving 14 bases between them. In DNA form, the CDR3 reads TGTGCCAGCAGCCCCCGGGGGGGGAGGAACACTGAAGCTTTCTTT. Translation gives CASSPRGGRNTEAFF.